The T cell receptor beta chain under discussion was sequenced for a study of T cell responses to AZD1222 COVID-19 vaccine listed by TCRdb under 2021. A note on the overall study: A total of approximately 240 trial participants underwent TCR sequencing, of whom about 200 had received two doses of AZD1222 and about 25 had received two doses of the MenACWY control vaccine. Trial participants were enrolled into age subgroups of 18-55, 56-69 and 70-plus years, which contained approximately 150, 30 and 60 TCR-sequenced participants, respectively.

Regarding this clone: Its antigen is still unknown. Base qualities were left out, and no much larger clone turns up one base away.

The CDR3 regions of human TCRbeta chains were analyzed by immunosequencing. Turning to the authors' computational methods: Repertoire TCRs were checked for matches against a reference library of SARS-CoV-2-specific TCRs that had been generated using the MIRA antigen-specificity platform. Breadth was defined as the fraction of unique TCRs that were SARS-CoV-2-associated, and depth was defined as the fraction of total T cells that were SARS-CoV-2-associated. Using the MIRA data, each spike-specific TCR was mapped to the spike region that the TCR reacts to and placed in a CD4 or CD8 class. Log10-transformed breadth and depth values were compared by one-way ANOVA with Sidak's multiple comparisons tests. TCRdb retrieved this table from immuneACCESS and kept in-frame rearrangements only. Not all clones are present; in checked studies, unresolved V genes account for under half, and no reason is known for the remainder. V, J and clone size derive from that table, while D and trimming were established from the DNA sequence. Counted in this sample were some 150,000 clones; roughly 87% of them appeared once. Together, the top ten hold approximately 5.1% of the sample.

Per the publication, the time point label means: about 28 days (+/-7) after the second vaccine dose. The treatment or condition label on this specimen signifies: meningococcal conjugate vaccine given as trial control. Vaccinee samples came from UK trials COV001 and COV002, including a single-blind randomized controlled phase 2/3 trial of AZD1222 (ChAdOx1 nCoV-19) in healthy adults. Trial participant PBMC samples were collected at day 0 and day 28 after the second dose for TCRbeta chain sequencing. Overall results and qualifications from the work: Because no samples from the day 14 peak response were available, repertoires could be characterized only after the peak T cell response. Nearly half of unique spike-specific TCRs reportedly recognized epitopes outside regions mutated in the B.1.351 and B.1.1.7 variants. Conclusions about previously exposed vaccinees are limited, since just 5 or 6 AZD1222 recipients were seropositive for SARS-CoV-2 at baseline. The 56-69-year group was small, and its depth increase did not reach significance, likely because of low power. The whole spike protein was spanned by vaccine-associated CD4 TCRs, and dominant responses were seen in regions 160-218 and 743-854. Participants were mostly white British, with more females than males. The authors suggested clonal diversity may have been underestimated. A significant rise in spike-specific TCR breadth and depth was observed after two AZD1222 doses relative to day 0 and relative to MenACWY recipients.

The input for sequencing was peripheral blood, taken 28 days after the second dose of the MenACWY control vaccine. This receptor was identified in an adult who received the MenACWY meningococcal vaccine as a control.

The CDR3 here reads CASSYGTRVGNTIYF. The sequence in DNA is TGTGCCAGCAGTTACGGTACCAGGGTAGGAAACACCATATATTTT. The chain couples TRBV6-5 to TRBJ1-3, and TRBD1 may be the D gene, going by 5 matching bases. Including the terminal cysteine and phenylalanine, the CDR3 comprises 15 residues. The kept DNA is CDR3 alone, 45 bases in frame from the first base. Between the V and J ends, shortened by 2 bases and 4 bases respectively, the junction contains 12 bases. CDR1 and CDR2 are drawn from the germline V gene: MNHEY, SVGAGI.